This T cell receptor beta chain emerged from a study of blood T cell repertoires in COVID-19. This clone appeared a single time. Repertoires were generated with immunoSEQ multiplex PCR, while TCRdb's copy carries only in-frame clones and drops some. Of some 180,000 clones detected, around four fifths appear once; the ten largest clones hold approximately 19%. V was pared by 8 bases and J by 2 bases, with 4 bases of the junction left unmatched. Germline values: CDR1 SEHNR, CDR2 FQNEAQ (reference sequence). The CDR3 has 15 amino acids. The V gene is TRBV7-9, the J gene TRBJ2-3, with 13 positions matching TRBD2. Sample: peripheral blood. This receptor was taken from a woman between 70 and 85 years old who had recovered from COVID-19. The CDR3: CASRGLAGATDTQYF. CDR3 nucleotides: TGTGCCAGCCGCGGACTAGCGGGAGCCACAGATACGCAGTATTTT.